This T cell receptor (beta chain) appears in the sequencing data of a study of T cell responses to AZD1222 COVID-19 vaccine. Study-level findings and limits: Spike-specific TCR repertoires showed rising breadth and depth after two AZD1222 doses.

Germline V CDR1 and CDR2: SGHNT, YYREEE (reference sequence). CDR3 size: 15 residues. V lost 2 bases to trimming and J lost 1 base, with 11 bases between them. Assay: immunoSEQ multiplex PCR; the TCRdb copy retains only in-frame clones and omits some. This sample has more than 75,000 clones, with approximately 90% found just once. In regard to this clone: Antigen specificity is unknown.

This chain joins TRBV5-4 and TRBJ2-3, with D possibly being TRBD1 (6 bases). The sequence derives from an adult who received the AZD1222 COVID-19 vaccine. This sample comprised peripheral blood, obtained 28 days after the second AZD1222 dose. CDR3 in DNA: TGTGCCAGCAGCTTTGACAGGAAGGGCACAGATACGCAGTATTTT. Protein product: CASSFDRKGTDTQYF.